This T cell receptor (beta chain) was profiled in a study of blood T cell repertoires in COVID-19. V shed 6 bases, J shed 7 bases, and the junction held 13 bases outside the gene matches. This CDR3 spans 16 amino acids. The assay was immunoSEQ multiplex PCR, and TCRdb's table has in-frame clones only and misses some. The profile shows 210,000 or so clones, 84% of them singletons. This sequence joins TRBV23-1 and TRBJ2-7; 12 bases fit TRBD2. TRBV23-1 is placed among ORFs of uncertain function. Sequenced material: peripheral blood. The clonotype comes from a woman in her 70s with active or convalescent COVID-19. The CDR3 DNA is TGCGCCAGCAGCTGCTCGTCTAGCGGGAGGGCCCGGGAGCAGTACTTC. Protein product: CASSCSSSGRAREQYF.